The rows below give T cell receptor beta chains drawn from one sample of a study of CD8 T cells in Susac syndrome. TCRdb redid the calling of the immunoSEQ multiplex PCR reads with MiXCR, one entry per CDR3 protein. The sample holds roughly 200,000 distinct CDR3 sequences, just under 95% seen once. The source material was CD4+ T cells from PBMCs. The source is a human donor with Susac syndrome. Each CDR3 is given with its conserved first and last residue. Fields, in order: J gene, D gene, V gene, CDR3 length, clone size, CDR3 protein, CDR3 DNA. A D gene is named only where the DNA matches it firmly. Size values are once, few and many counts, or a class for expanded clones, and some rows have none.

j_call: TRBJ1-5; d_call: TRBD1; v_call: TRBV6-2/TRBV6-3; cdr3_length: 15; clone_size: NA; cdr3_aa: CASSYSTGNNQPQHF; cdr3_nt: TGTGCCAGCAGTTACTCGACAGGGAACAATCAGCCCCAGCATTTT
j_call: TRBJ1-4; d_call: NA; v_call: TRBV30; cdr3_length: 14; clone_size: NA; cdr3_aa: CAWSVTGLNEKLFF; cdr3_nt: TGTGCCTGGAGTGTGACAGGCCTTAATGAAAAACTGTTTTTT
j_call: TRBJ1-1; d_call: NA; v_call: TRBV9; cdr3_length: 15; clone_size: NA; cdr3_aa: CASSWSGAMNTEAFF; cdr3_nt: TGTGCCAGCAGCTGGTCGGGGGCTATGAACACTGAAGCTTTCTTT
j_call: TRBJ1-1; d_call: NA; v_call: TRBV29-1; cdr3_length: 13; clone_size: NA; cdr3_aa: CSVEGRSAPRAFF; cdr3_nt: TGCAGCGTTGAAGGCCGTTCGGCCCCACGGGCTTTCTTT
j_call: TRBJ1-2; d_call: NA; v_call: TRBV25-1; cdr3_length: 12; clone_size: NA; cdr3_aa: CASSEERSGYTF; cdr3_nt: TGTGCCAGCAGTGAAGAACGGTCTGGCTACACCTTC
j_call: TRBJ2-1; d_call: NA; v_call: TRBV6-2/TRBV6-3; cdr3_length: 13; clone_size: NA; cdr3_aa: CASREDSHNEQFF; cdr3_nt: TGTGCCAGCAGGGAGGACTCCCACAATGAGCAGTTCTTC
j_call: TRBJ2-4; d_call: NA; v_call: TRBV20-1; cdr3_length: 18; clone_size: NA; cdr3_aa: CSARPPPASMRAKNIQYF; cdr3_nt: TGCAGTGCTAGACCCCCCCCGGCCTCAATGAGGGCCAAAAACATTCAGTACTTC
j_call: TRBJ1-2; d_call: NA; v_call: TRBV7-9; cdr3_length: 14; clone_size: NA; cdr3_aa: CASSLGPGEGGYTF; cdr3_nt: TGTGCCAGCAGCTTAGGGCCAGGGGAAGGAGGCTACACCTTC
j_call: TRBJ2-5; d_call: TRBD2; v_call: TRBV6-2/TRBV6-3; cdr3_length: 15; clone_size: NA; cdr3_aa: CASSYPREEQETQYF; cdr3_nt: TGTGCCAGCAGTTATCCGCGGGAGGAACAAGAGACCCAGTACTTC
j_call: TRBJ1-3; d_call: TRBD1; v_call: TRBV6-1; cdr3_length: 13; clone_size: NA; cdr3_aa: CASRRTGGNTIYF; cdr3_nt: TGTGCCAGCAGGAGGACAGGGGGAAACACCATATATTTT
j_call: TRBJ2-3; d_call: NA; v_call: TRBV13; cdr3_length: 15; clone_size: once; cdr3_aa: CASSLAGPRGDTQYF; cdr3_nt: TGTGCCAGCAGCTTAGCGGGACCCAGGGGAGATACGCAGTATTTT
j_call: TRBJ1-1; d_call: NA; v_call: TRBV5-1; cdr3_length: 12; clone_size: NA; cdr3_aa: CASSPRGVEAFF; cdr3_nt: TGCGCCAGCAGCCCGCGAGGAGTAGAAGCTTTCTTT
j_call: TRBJ1-2; d_call: NA; v_call: TRBV28; cdr3_length: 17; clone_size: once; cdr3_aa: CASSSRQGHGVGYGYTF; cdr3_nt: TGTGCCAGCAGTTCTCGGCAGGGCCATGGAGTGGGCTATGGCTACACCTTC
j_call: TRBJ2-1; d_call: NA; v_call: TRBV12-3/TRBV12-4; cdr3_length: 13; clone_size: NA; cdr3_aa: CASEGSSRNEQFF; cdr3_nt: TGTGCCAGCGAGGGATCATCTAGGAATGAGCAGTTCTTC
j_call: TRBJ2-7; d_call: NA; v_call: TRBV2; cdr3_length: 14; clone_size: NA; cdr3_aa: CASSELGPLYEQYF; cdr3_nt: TGTGCCAGCAGTGAATTGGGACCTTTATACGAGCAGTACTTC
j_call: TRBJ1-2; d_call: NA; v_call: TRBV15; cdr3_length: 15; clone_size: NA; cdr3_aa: CATSTPGWTSDGYTF; cdr3_nt: TGTGCCACCAGCACCCCGGGGTGGACATCGGATGGCTACACCTTC
j_call: TRBJ2-6; d_call: NA; v_call: TRBV20-1; cdr3_length: 15; clone_size: NA; cdr3_aa: CSAKLEGSGANVLTF; cdr3_nt: TGCAGTGCTAAACTTGAGGGCTCTGGGGCCAACGTCCTGACTTTC
j_call: TRBJ1-2; d_call: NA; v_call: TRBV12-3/TRBV12-4; cdr3_length: 14; clone_size: NA; cdr3_aa: CASSPEVRGGGYTF; cdr3_nt: TGTGCCAGCAGCCCGGAGGTCCGGGGTGGAGGCTACACCTTC
j_call: TRBJ1-1; d_call: TRBD1; v_call: TRBV5-1; cdr3_length: 14; clone_size: once; cdr3_aa: CASSSTGDHTEAVF; cdr3_nt: TGCGCCAGCAGCTCGACAGGGGATCACACTGAAGCTGTCTTT
j_call: TRBJ1-5; d_call: NA; v_call: TRBV4-2; cdr3_length: 15; clone_size: NA; cdr3_aa: CASSQDRQSNQPQHF; cdr3_nt: TGTGCCAGCAGCCAAGATAGGCAGAGCAATCAGCCCCAGCATTTT
j_call: TRBJ1-2; d_call: NA; v_call: TRBV20-1; cdr3_length: 18; clone_size: NA; cdr3_aa: CSATPTTQGPLANYGYTF; cdr3_nt: TGCAGTGCTACCCCGACCACACAGGGACCTTTAGCTAACTATGGCTACACCTTC
j_call: TRBJ1-5; d_call: NA; v_call: TRBV2; cdr3_length: 12; clone_size: NA; cdr3_aa: CASRQSNQPQHF; cdr3_nt: TGTGCCAGCAGACAGAGCAATCAGCCCCAGCATTTT
j_call: TRBJ1-1; d_call: NA; v_call: TRBV4-2; cdr3_length: 13; clone_size: NA; cdr3_aa: CASSQDLYTEAFF; cdr3_nt: TGTGCCAGCAGCCAAGATCTATACACTGAAGCTTTCTTT
j_call: TRBJ2-2; d_call: NA; v_call: TRBV20-1; cdr3_length: 16; clone_size: NA; cdr3_aa: CSAKKIAASHTGELFF; cdr3_nt: TGCAGTGCTAAGAAGATAGCGGCCAGCCACACCGGGGAGCTGTTTTTT
j_call: TRBJ1-4; d_call: NA; v_call: TRBV7-8; cdr3_length: 13; clone_size: NA; cdr3_aa: CASSFGQGEKLFF; cdr3_nt: TGTGCCAGCAGCTTTGGCCAGGGTGAAAAACTGTTTTTT
j_call: TRBJ2-1; d_call: TRBD2; v_call: TRBV20-1; cdr3_length: 12; clone_size: NA; cdr3_aa: CRPSGGADEQFF; cdr3_nt: TGCAGGCCTAGCGGGGGGGCAGATGAGCAGTTCTTC
j_call: TRBJ2-1; d_call: NA; v_call: TRBV13; cdr3_length: 16; clone_size: once; cdr3_aa: CASSLTRSGSYNEQFF; cdr3_nt: TGTGCCAGCAGCTTGACGAGGAGCGGCTCCTACAATGAGCAGTTCTTC
j_call: TRBJ1-1; d_call: TRBD1; v_call: TRBV6-1; cdr3_length: 15; clone_size: NA; cdr3_aa: CASSAGTGGYTEAFF; cdr3_nt: TGTGCCAGCAGTGCGGGGACAGGGGGCTATACTGAAGCTTTCTTT
j_call: TRBJ1-1; d_call: NA; v_call: TRBV19; cdr3_length: 13; clone_size: NA; cdr3_aa: CASSTTVGTEAFF; cdr3_nt: TGTGCCAGTAGTACCACGGTTGGCACTGAAGCTTTCTTT
j_call: TRBJ1-3; d_call: TRBD1; v_call: TRBV30; cdr3_length: 17; clone_size: NA; cdr3_aa: CAWSSSRTGGIGNTIYF; cdr3_nt: TGTGCCTGGAGTTCTTCGCGGACAGGGGGGATTGGAAACACCATATATTTT
j_call: TRBJ2-3; d_call: TRBD2; v_call: TRBV18; cdr3_length: 13; clone_size: NA; cdr3_aa: CASASREGDTQYF; cdr3_nt: TGTGCCAGCGCGTCCAGGGAGGGGGATACGCAGTATTTT
j_call: TRBJ1-1; d_call: NA; v_call: TRBV28; cdr3_length: 15; clone_size: NA; cdr3_aa: CASSLGWQGNTEAFF; cdr3_nt: TGTGCCAGCAGCCTCGGATGGCAAGGGAACACTGAAGCTTTCTTT
j_call: TRBJ2-7; d_call: TRBD1; v_call: TRBV7-2; cdr3_length: 14; clone_size: NA; cdr3_aa: CASSTDRGSYEQYF; cdr3_nt: TGTGCCAGCAGCACGGACAGGGGTTCCTACGAGCAGTACTTC
j_call: TRBJ2-3; d_call: NA; v_call: TRBV6-6; cdr3_length: 16; clone_size: NA; cdr3_aa: CASSYPPSDGVGTQYF; cdr3_nt: TGTGCCAGCAGTTACCCCCCTAGCGATGGAGTGGGGACGCAGTATTTT
j_call: TRBJ1-1; d_call: NA; v_call: TRBV12-1; cdr3_length: 17; clone_size: NA; cdr3_aa: CASSFDSPGRRNTEAFF; cdr3_nt: TGTGCCAGCAGCTTTGATTCCCCGGGACGGCGGAACACTGAAGCTTTCTTT
j_call: TRBJ2-7; d_call: TRBD1; v_call: TRBV5-1; cdr3_length: 14; clone_size: NA; cdr3_aa: CASSAGQGGYEQYF; cdr3_nt: TGCGCCAGCAGCGCGGGACAGGGAGGCTACGAGCAGTACTTC
j_call: TRBJ2-5; d_call: TRBD2; v_call: TRBV9; cdr3_length: 18; clone_size: once; cdr3_aa: CASSAGRSSGGAGETQYF; cdr3_nt: TGTGCCAGCAGCGCCGGCCGTTCTAGCGGGGGGGCCGGGGAGACCCAGTACTTC
j_call: TRBJ2-1; d_call: TRBD2; v_call: TRBV7-2; cdr3_length: 15; clone_size: NA; cdr3_aa: CASSPGLAIGGEQFF; cdr3_nt: TGTGCCAGCTCACCGGGACTAGCGATCGGCGGTGAGCAGTTCTTC
j_call: TRBJ1-3; d_call: NA; v_call: TRBV7-2; cdr3_length: 16; clone_size: once; cdr3_aa: CASSSRPQGPGNTIYF; cdr3_nt: TGTGCCAGCAGCTCTCGACCACAGGGACCTGGAAACACCATATATTTT
j_call: TRBJ1-4; d_call: TRBD1; v_call: TRBV28; cdr3_length: 15; clone_size: NA; cdr3_aa: CASSSAGTDNEKLFF; cdr3_nt: TGTGCCAGCAGTTCAGCCGGGACAGATAATGAAAAACTGTTTTTT
j_call: TRBJ2-6; d_call: NA; v_call: TRBV12-3/TRBV12-4; cdr3_length: 15; clone_size: NA; cdr3_aa: CASSERASGANVLTF; cdr3_nt: TGTGCCAGCAGTGAAAGGGCATCTGGGGCCAACGTCCTGACTTTC
j_call: TRBJ2-7; d_call: TRBD1; v_call: TRBV2; cdr3_length: 16; clone_size: NA; cdr3_aa: CASSEEQGAYSGEQYF; cdr3_nt: TGTGCCAGCAGTGAAGAACAGGGGGCTTACAGCGGCGAGCAGTACTTC
j_call: TRBJ1-2; d_call: TRBD1; v_call: TRBV3-1; cdr3_length: 15; clone_size: NA; cdr3_aa: CASSQGRQGRYGYTF; cdr3_nt: TGTGCCAGCAGCCAAGGCCGACAGGGCCGGTATGGCTACACCTTC
j_call: TRBJ1-1; d_call: NA; v_call: TRBV6-5; cdr3_length: 12; clone_size: NA; cdr3_aa: CASSRVATEAFF; cdr3_nt: TGTGCCAGCAGCCGCGTGGCCACTGAAGCTTTCTTT
j_call: TRBJ1-1; d_call: NA; v_call: TRBV2; cdr3_length: 15; clone_size: NA; cdr3_aa: CASSEAGWGLLEAFF; cdr3_nt: TGTGCCAGCAGTGAAGCGGGATGGGGGTTACTGGAAGCTTTCTTT
j_call: TRBJ2-7; d_call: NA; v_call: TRBV20-1; cdr3_length: 12; clone_size: once; cdr3_aa: CSAADQGNEQYF; cdr3_nt: TGCAGTGCTGCCGACCAGGGGAACGAGCAGTACTTC
j_call: TRBJ2-5; d_call: NA; v_call: TRBV5-6; cdr3_length: 13; clone_size: NA; cdr3_aa: CASSLMGVETQYF; cdr3_nt: TGTGCCAGCAGCTTGATGGGAGTAGAGACCCAGTACTTC
j_call: TRBJ1-1; d_call: TRBD1; v_call: TRBV3-1; cdr3_length: 14; clone_size: NA; cdr3_aa: CASRTRQGEAEAFF; cdr3_nt: TGTGCCAGCAGGACCAGACAGGGGGAGGCTGAAGCTTTCTTT
j_call: TRBJ2-7; d_call: TRBD1; v_call: TRBV6-4; cdr3_length: 16; clone_size: NA; cdr3_aa: CASSDPGTGNTYEQYF; cdr3_nt: TGTGCCAGCAGTGATCCCGGGACAGGGAATACCTACGAGCAGTACTTC
j_call: TRBJ1-2; d_call: NA; v_call: TRBV2; cdr3_length: 12; clone_size: once; cdr3_aa: CASRQFNYGYTF; cdr3_nt: TGTGCCAGCAGGCAGTTTAACTATGGCTACACCTTC
j_call: TRBJ1-2; d_call: TRBD1; v_call: TRBV20-1; cdr3_length: 14; clone_size: once; cdr3_aa: CSARDPRQGFGYTF; cdr3_nt: TGCAGTGCTAGAGATCCGAGACAGGGCTTCGGTTACACCTTC
j_call: TRBJ2-4; d_call: NA; v_call: TRBV15; cdr3_length: 13; clone_size: NA; cdr3_aa: CATSRDNGNIQYF; cdr3_nt: TGTGCCACCAGCAGAGATAACGGGAACATTCAGTACTTC
j_call: TRBJ2-7; d_call: TRBD1; v_call: TRBV6-6; cdr3_length: 12; clone_size: NA; cdr3_aa: CASSYDRALGYF; cdr3_nt: TGTGCCAGCAGTTACGACAGGGCCTTGGGGTACTTC
j_call: TRBJ1-5; d_call: NA; v_call: TRBV6-5; cdr3_length: 15; clone_size: NA; cdr3_aa: CASSQDSGGNQPQHF; cdr3_nt: TGTGCCAGCAGCCAGGACAGCGGGGGGAATCAGCCCCAGCATTTT
j_call: TRBJ2-1; d_call: TRBD2; v_call: TRBV20-1; cdr3_length: 16; clone_size: NA; cdr3_aa: CSASEDYGGSYNEQFF; cdr3_nt: TGCAGTGCTAGCGAGGATTATGGCGGGAGTTACAATGAGCAGTTCTTC
j_call: TRBJ2-5; d_call: NA; v_call: TRBV20-1; cdr3_length: 16; clone_size: NA; cdr3_aa: CSAQMGASGRQETQYF; cdr3_nt: TGCAGTGCTCAAATGGGGGCTAGCGGAAGACAAGAGACCCAGTACTTC
j_call: TRBJ2-3; d_call: NA; v_call: TRBV5-1; cdr3_length: 14; clone_size: NA; cdr3_aa: CASSLSEFTDTQYF; cdr3_nt: TGCGCCAGCAGCTTGAGCGAGTTCACAGATACGCAGTATTTT
j_call: TRBJ2-3; d_call: NA; v_call: TRBV5-1; cdr3_length: 14; clone_size: NA; cdr3_aa: CASSLVAIGDTQYF; cdr3_nt: TGCGCCAGCAGCTTGGTTGCCATTGGGGATACGCAGTATTTT
j_call: TRBJ2-7; d_call: TRBD1; v_call: TRBV20-1; cdr3_length: 13; clone_size: NA; cdr3_aa: CSASDGQGDEQYF; cdr3_nt: TGCAGTGCTAGCGACGGACAGGGCGACGAGCAGTACTTC